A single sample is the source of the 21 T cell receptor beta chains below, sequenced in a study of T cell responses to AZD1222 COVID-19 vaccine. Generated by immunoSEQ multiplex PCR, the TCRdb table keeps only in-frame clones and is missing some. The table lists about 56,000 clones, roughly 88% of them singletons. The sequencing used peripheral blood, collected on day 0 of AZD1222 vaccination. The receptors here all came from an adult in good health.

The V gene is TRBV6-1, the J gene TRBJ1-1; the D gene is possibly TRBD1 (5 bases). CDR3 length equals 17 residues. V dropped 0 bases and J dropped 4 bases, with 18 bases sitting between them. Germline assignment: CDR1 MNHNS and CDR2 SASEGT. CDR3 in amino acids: CASSEALSRGMGTEAFF. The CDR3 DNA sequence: TGTGCCAGCAGTGAAGCGCTTAGTCGGGGGATGGGCACTGAAGCTTTCTTT.

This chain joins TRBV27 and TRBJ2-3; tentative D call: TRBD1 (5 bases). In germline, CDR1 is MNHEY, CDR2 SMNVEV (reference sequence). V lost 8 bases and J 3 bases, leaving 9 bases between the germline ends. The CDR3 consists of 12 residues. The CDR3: CASGQGTDTQYF. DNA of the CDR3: TGTGCCAGCGGTCAGGGTACAGATACGCAGTATTTT.

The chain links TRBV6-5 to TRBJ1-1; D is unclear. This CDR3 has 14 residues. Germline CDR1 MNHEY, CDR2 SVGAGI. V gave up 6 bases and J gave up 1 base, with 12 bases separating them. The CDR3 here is CASSMRGGNTEAFF. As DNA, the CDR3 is TGTGCCAGCAGCATGCGAGGTGGGAACACTGAAGCTTTCTTT.

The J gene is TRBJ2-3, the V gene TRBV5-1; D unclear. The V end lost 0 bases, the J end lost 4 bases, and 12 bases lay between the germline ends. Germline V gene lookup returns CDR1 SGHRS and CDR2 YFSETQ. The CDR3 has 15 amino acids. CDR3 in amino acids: CASSLAGLGSDTQYF. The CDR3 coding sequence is TGCGCCAGCAGCTTGGCCGGGTTGGGATCAGATACGCAGTATTTT.

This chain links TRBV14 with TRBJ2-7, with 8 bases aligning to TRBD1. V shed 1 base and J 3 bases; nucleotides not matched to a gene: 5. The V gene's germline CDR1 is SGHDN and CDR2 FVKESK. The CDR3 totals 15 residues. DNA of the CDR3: TGTGCCAGCAGCCAAGGCGGACAGGGACTCTACGAGCAGTACTTC. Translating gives CASSQGGQGLYEQYF.

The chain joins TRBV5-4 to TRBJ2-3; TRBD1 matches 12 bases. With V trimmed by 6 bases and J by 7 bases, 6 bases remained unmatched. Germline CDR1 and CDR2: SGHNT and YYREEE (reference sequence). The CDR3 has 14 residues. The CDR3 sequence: CASTAGQGANTQYF. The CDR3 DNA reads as TGTGCCAGCACTGCGGGACAGGGGGCGAATACGCAGTATTTT.

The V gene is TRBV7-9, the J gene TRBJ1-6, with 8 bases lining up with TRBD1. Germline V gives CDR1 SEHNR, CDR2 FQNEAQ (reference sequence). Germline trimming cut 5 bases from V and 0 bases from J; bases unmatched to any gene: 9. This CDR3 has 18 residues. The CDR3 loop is CASSGGQGRSSYNSPLHF. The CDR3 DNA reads TGTGCCAGCAGCGGTGGACAGGGAAGGAGCTCCTATAATTCACCCCTCCACTTT.

CDR3 nucleotide sequence: TGTGCCAGCAGTGACTCATTTGTCTCCTACAATGAGCAGTTCTTC. Protein: CASSDSFVSYNEQFF. This chain joins TRBV6-4 and TRBJ2-1; D is unclear. Germline values: CDR1 MRHNA, CDR2 SNTAGT. Trimming shortened V by 0 bases and J by 0 bases, and 6 bases separated the two germline ends. The CDR3 has 15 amino acids.

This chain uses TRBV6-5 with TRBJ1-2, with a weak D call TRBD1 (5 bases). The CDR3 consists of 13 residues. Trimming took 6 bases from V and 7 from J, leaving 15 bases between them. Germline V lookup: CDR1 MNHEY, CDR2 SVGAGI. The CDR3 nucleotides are TGTGCCAGCAGCCGTTTACGGGACTCTGGCTACACCTTC. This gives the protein CASSRLRDSGYTF.

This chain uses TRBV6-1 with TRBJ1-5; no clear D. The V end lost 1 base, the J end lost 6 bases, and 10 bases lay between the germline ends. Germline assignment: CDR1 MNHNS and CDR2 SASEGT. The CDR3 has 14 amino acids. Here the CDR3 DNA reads TGTGCCAGCAGTGAAGAATGGGGTTTTCAGCCCCAGCATTTT. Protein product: CASSEEWGFQPQHF.

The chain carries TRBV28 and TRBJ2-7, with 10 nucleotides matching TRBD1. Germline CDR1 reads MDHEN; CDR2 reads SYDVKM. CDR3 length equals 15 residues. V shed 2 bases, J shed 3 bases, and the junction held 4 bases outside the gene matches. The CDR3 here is CASSLTDRGLYEQYF. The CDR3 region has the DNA TGTGCCAGCAGTTTAACCGACAGGGGGCTCTACGAGCAGTACTTC.

CDR3 nucleotide sequence: TGTGCCAGCAGCCGCTTGAGAGGGAGCACAGATACGCAGTATTTT. Encoded protein: CASSRLRGSTDTQYF. The chain couples TRBV5-6 to TRBJ2-3, with D perhaps TRBD2 (5 bases). This CDR3 has 15 residues. The germline V gene has CDR1 SGHDT and CDR2 YYEEEE. With 4 bases removed from V and 0 bases from J, the gap between germline ends came to 12 bases.

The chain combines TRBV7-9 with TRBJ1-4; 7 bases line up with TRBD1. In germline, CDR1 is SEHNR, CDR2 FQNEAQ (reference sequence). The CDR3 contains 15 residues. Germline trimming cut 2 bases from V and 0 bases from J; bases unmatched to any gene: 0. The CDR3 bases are TGTGCCAGCAGCTTAACAGGGGCAACTAATGAAAAACTGTTTTTT. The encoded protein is CASSLTGATNEKLFF.

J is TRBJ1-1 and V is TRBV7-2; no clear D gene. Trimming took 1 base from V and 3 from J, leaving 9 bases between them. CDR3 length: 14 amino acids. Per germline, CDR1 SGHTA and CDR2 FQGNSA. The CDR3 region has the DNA TGTGCCAGCAGCTTAGGGACCGATTACACTGAAGCTTTCTTT. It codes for CASSLGTDYTEAFF.

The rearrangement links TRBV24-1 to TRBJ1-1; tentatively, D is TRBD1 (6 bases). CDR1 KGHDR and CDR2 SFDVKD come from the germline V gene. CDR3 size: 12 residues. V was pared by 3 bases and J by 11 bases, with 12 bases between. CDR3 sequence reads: CATSDVMGAAFF. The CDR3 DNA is TGTGCCACCAGTGATGTCATGGGGGCGGCTTTCTTT.

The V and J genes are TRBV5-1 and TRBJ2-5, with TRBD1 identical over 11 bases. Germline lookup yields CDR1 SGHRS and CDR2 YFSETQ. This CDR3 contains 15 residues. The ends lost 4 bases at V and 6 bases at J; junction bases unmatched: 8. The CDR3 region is CASSLEGTGGKTQYF. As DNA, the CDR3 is TGCGCCAGCAGCCTGGAAGGGACAGGGGGAAAGACCCAGTACTTC.

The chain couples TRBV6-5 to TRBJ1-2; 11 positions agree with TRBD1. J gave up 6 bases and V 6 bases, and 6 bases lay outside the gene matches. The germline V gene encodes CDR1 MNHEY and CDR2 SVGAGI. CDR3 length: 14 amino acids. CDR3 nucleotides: TGTGCCAGCAGCCGAGGACAGGGGGCGCATGGCTACACCTTC. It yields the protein CASSRGQGAHGYTF.

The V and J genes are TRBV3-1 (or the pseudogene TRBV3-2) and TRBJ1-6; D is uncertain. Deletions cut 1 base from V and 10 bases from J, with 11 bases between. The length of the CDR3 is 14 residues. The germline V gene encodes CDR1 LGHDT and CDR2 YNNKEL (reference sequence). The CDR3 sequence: CASSQVRNGSPLHF. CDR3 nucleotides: TGTGCCAGCAGCCAAGTCAGGAACGGCTCACCCCTCCACTTT.

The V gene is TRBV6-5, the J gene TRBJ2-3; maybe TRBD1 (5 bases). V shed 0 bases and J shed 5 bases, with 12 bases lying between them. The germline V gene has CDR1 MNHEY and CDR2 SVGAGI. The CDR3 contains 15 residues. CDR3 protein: CASSYSGLAVDTQYF. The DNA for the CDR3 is TGTGCCAGCAGTTACTCGGGGCTCGCGGTAGATACGCAGTATTTT.

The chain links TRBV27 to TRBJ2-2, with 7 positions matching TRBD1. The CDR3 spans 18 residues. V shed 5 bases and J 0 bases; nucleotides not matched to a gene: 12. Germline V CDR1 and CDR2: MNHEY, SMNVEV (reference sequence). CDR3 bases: TGTGCCAGCAGTGCTTGGACAGGTCAAGACGCGAACACCGGGGAGCTGTTTTTT. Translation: CASSAWTGQDANTGELFF.

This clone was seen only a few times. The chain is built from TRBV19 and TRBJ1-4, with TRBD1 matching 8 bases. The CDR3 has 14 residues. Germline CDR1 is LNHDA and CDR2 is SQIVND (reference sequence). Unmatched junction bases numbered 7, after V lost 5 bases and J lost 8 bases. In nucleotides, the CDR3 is TGTGCCAGTAGTGGACAGGGCAGGTCCGAAAAACTGTTTTTT. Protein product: CASSGQGRSEKLFF.